This T cell receptor beta chain is from a study of T cell repertoires in cytomegalovirus infection. The wider study: Indicated by public TCR beta signatures were CMV infection and matching HLA type. General observations from the study: HLA-C-restricted CMV clonotypes gave the most frequent clonotype in two of eight donors. Using cumulative public TCR beta family frequency, the authors identified those who carried CMV together with the relevant HLA.

Notes on this clonotype: Its target is unknown.

One entry per CDR3 protein results from TCRdb running MiXCR on the reads. The table includes roughly 280,000 distinct CDR3 sequences, approximately 22% detected once. The sequencing used cultured PBMCs, collected from culture after CMV antigen stimulation. The TCR sequence derives from a human donor in good health (CMV status not recorded). Some clones in this sample may be carry-over from other donors' samples.

DNA of the CDR3: TGTGCCACCGGCCCGGACCGAAGGGGAGAGACCCAGTACTTC. Protein sequence: CATGPDRRGETQYF. This chain links TRBV7-6 with TRBJ2-5; D possibly corresponds to TRBD1 (5 bases). V lost 10 bases to trimming and J lost 4 bases, with 19 bases between them. Germline loops: CDR1 SGHVS, CDR2 FNYEAQ. CDR3 length equals 14 residues.